This T cell receptor (beta chain) appears in the sequencing data of a study of T-cell reconstitution after alpha-beta-depleted transplantation in children. Study-level results: Recipient T cells and thymic progenitors that survived were the source of the high TCRbeta diversity seen at day 60 in some patients. At around two months after transplant, the alpha-beta T cells were reportedly derived from several hundred expanded clones that came from non-depleted graft cells. One year post-transplant, T-cell counts and diversity were largely derived from T cells produced anew.

This sample's TCRbeta library carried unique molecular identifier barcodes. TCRdb fed the PCR reads into MiXCR, producing one record per CDR3 protein. The profile shows roughly 300,000 distinct CDR3 sequences, 11% of them singletons. This clonotype has a count of ten or more. Its antigen is unknown. This TCR derives from a male patient aged 2 to 10 who had a stem cell transplant for chronic granulomatous disease, so the T cells may come from the graft donor. This specimen consisted of peripheral blood, obtained 180 days after TCRalphabeta/CD19-depleted stem cell transplant.

CDR3 region: CASSLGTGASPLHF. Written as DNA, the CDR3 is TGTGCCAGCAGCCTAGGGACAGGGGCTTCACCCCTCCACTTT. This chain connects TRBV5-6 to TRBJ1-6; 10 positions match TRBD1. This CDR3 is built from 14 residues. Per the germline V gene, CDR1 is SGHDT and CDR2 is YYEEEE. After removal of 4 bases from V and 9 bases from J, the junction contained 4 bases not matched to a gene. The variable domain in full, completed from reference TRBV5-6 and TRBJ1-6, reads DAGVTQSPTHLIKTRGQQVTLRCSPKSGHDTVSWYQQALGQGPQFIFQYYEEEERQRGNFPDRFSGHQFPNYSSELNVNALLLGDSALYLCASSLGTGASPLHFGNGTRLTVT.